This T cell receptor (beta chain) was identified in a study of cytomegalovirus exposure and HLA in healthy donors. Turning to the study itself: Later analysis reported that the approximately 120 validation repertoires shared the platform of the approximately 690 first-cohort repertoires.

This table comes from immunoSEQ multiplex PCR, and its TCRdb copy is limited to in-frame clones, with some not included. The sample lists about 160,000 clones, 96% seen once, with around 0.9% in the top ten. Per the germline V gene, CDR1 is SGHTS and CDR2 is YDEGEE. CDR3 length: 14 amino acids. Trimming took off 1 base at V and 1 base at J, with 8 bases between the two ends. General study results and limits: Later, an analysis found that TCR clusters from the first cohort tended to co-occur in the 120 validation repertoires.

This clone was seen once. Its target is unknown. The study drew the donors from its approximately 110-subject validation cohort, separate from the roughly 710-subject first cohort. Specimen: PBMCs. The chain combines TRBV5-8 with TRBJ1-1, with D unresolved. The sequence came from a woman between 18 and 30 years old in good health and CMV-seronegative. CDR3 coding DNA: TGTGCCAGCAGCTTGCCCAGTCAGAACACTGAAGCTTTCTTT. It is translated as CASSLPSQNTEAFF.